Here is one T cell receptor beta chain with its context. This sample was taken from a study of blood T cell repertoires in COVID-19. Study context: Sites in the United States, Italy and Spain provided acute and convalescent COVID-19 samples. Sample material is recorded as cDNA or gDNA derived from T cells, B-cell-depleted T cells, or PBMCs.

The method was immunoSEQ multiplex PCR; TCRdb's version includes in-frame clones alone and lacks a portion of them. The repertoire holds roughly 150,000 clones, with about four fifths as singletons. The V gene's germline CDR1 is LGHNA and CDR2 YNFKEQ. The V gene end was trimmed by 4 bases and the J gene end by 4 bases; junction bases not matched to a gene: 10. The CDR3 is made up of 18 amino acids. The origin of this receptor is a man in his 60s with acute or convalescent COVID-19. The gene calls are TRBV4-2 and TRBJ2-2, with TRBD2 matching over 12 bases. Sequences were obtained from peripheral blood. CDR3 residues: CASSPGQLAGGSTGELFF. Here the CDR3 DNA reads TGTGCCAGCAGCCCAGGCCAACTAGCGGGAGGTTCCACCGGGGAGCTGTTTTTT.